This T cell receptor (beta chain) was recorded in a study of blood T cell repertoires in COVID-19. The participants were between roughly 18 and 89 years old and came from some 23 US areas. V lost 0 bases to trimming and J lost 6 bases, with 14 bases between them. Germline V lookup: CDR1 LGHNA, CDR2 YSLEER. There are 15 residues in the CDR3. Only in-frame clones appear in the TCRdb table, and some are missing; sequencing was by immunoSEQ multiplex PCR. The sample contains around 240,000 clones, about nine tenths of which appear only once. The chain uses TRBV4-3 and TRBJ1-2; no clear D. Sample: PBMCs or T cells enriched from blood (not recorded which). The sequence derives from a human donor in a cohort exposed to, infected with or recovered from COVID-19 (not recorded which). The donor label of this sample is uncertain. This CDR3 reads CASSQDKSYFDGYTF. DNA for the CDR3: TGCGCCAGCAGCCAAGATAAGAGTTACTTTGATGGCTACACCTTC.